Below are 14 T cell receptor beta chains sequenced from a single sample in a study of blood T cell repertoires in COVID-19. Here immunoSEQ multiplex PCR was the method, and the copy in TCRdb shows in-frame clones only, minus some. The data hold 140,000 to 150,000 clones, with about four fifths observed a single time. The sequenced sample consisted of peripheral blood. The origin of the receptors is an older man who had recovered from COVID-19.

The chain recombines TRBV9 with TRBJ2-7; D possibly corresponds to TRBD2 (6 bases). This CDR3 region has 16 residues. Germline V CDR1 and CDR2: SGDLS, YYNGEE. The ends were cut back, 4 bases at V and 0 bases at J, with 17 bases in the middle. DNA for the CDR3: TGTGCCAGCAGCCCCGCGGCGGGGTCCTACTCCTACGAGCAGTACTTC. Amino acids: CASSPAAGSYSYEQYF.

The chain joins TRBV6-2 or TRBV6-3 to TRBJ1-5; D uncertain. The CDR3 spans 15 residues. Germline V gene lookup returns CDR1 MNHEY and CDR2 SVGEGT. V lost 2 bases to trimming and J lost 8 bases, with 16 bases between them. This CDR3 reads CASSYGQLVREPQHF. The CDR3 coding sequence is TGTGCCAGCAGTTACGGTCAATTAGTGAGGGAGCCCCAGCATTTT.

The chain recombines TRBV12-3 or TRBV12-4 with TRBJ1-2; D uncertain. The CDR3 has 13 residues. Trimming left V 3 bases short and J 9 bases short, with 14 bases between. CDR3 residues: CASSFGGLESYTF. CDR3 in DNA: TGTGCCAGCAGTTTCGGCGGGCTTGAGAGCTACACCTTC.

J is TRBJ1-3 and V is TRBV7-2; no definite D call. CDR3 size: 14 residues. CDR1 is SGHTA, CDR2 FQGNSA, per germline. Trimming pared 5 bases from V and 4 bases from J, leaving 12 bases between. The CDR3 nucleotides read TGTGCCAGCAGCCCTAAACTGTGGGGAAACACCATATATTTT. This translates into CASSPKLWGNTIYF.

The chain uses TRBV24-1 and TRBJ2-1; 7 nucleotides line up with TRBD1. Germline CDR1 reads KGHDR; CDR2 reads SFDVKD. With 4 bases clipped from V and 11 bases from J, the junction kept 16 bases outside the gene matches. The CDR3 runs 16 residues. The CDR3 DNA reads as TGTGCCACCAGTGACACTCGGACAGGCGGCAACAGTAAGCAGTTCTTC. This codes for CATSDTRTGGNSKQFF.

Only one count was recorded for this clone. The chain employs TRBV6-5 and TRBJ1-4, with unresolved D. The CDR3 loop spans 14 amino acids. V was clipped by 6 bases and J by 10 bases, with 18 bases between them. Germline CDR1 is MNHEY and CDR2 is SVGAGI. The chain's CDR3 is CASRADRRPGKLFF. CDR3 nucleotide sequence: TGTGCCAGCAGAGCAGACCGTCGCCCGGGAAAACTGTTTTTT.

This clone was detected a few times. The V gene is TRBV19, the J gene TRBJ1-3, with D maybe TRBD1 (5 bases). Trimming took 7 bases from V and 0 from J, leaving 10 bases between them. This CDR3 region has 14 residues. Germline V gene lookup returns CDR1 LNHDA and CDR2 SQIVND (reference sequence). In DNA form, the CDR3 reads TGTGCCAGTAAGCAGACAGACTCTGGAAACACCATATATTTT. Protein sequence: CASKQTDSGNTIYF.

V and J are TRBV12-3 or TRBV12-4 and TRBJ1-5; D is perhaps TRBD1 (6 bases). V lost 5 bases and J 6 bases, leaving 8 bases between the germline ends. This CDR3 is 12 amino acids long. The CDR3 loop reads CASSRGFQPQHF. In DNA form, the CDR3 reads TGTGCCAGCAGTAGGGGGTTTCAGCCCCAGCATTTT.

The genes are TRBV12-5 and TRBJ2-1; D may be TRBD2 (7 bases). Germline loops: CDR1 LGHNT, CDR2 FRNRAP. Trimming left V 3 bases short and J 1 base short, with 10 bases between. The CDR3 runs to 15 residues. CDR3 in amino acids: CASGLGGASYNEQFF. The CDR3 nucleotides are TGTGCTAGTGGTTTAGGGGGGGCGTCCTACAATGAGCAGTTCTTC.

The chain carries TRBV21-1 and TRBJ1-5; the table calls TRBD1, which could not be checked here. TRBV21-1 corresponds to a pseudogene. The CDR3 contains 15 residues. CDR3 sequence (DNA): TGTGCCAGCAGCCCCTGGGACAGCAGCAATCAGCCCCAGCATTTT. Its protein is CASSPWDSSNQPQHF.

The sample holds one count of this clone. The chain couples TRBV19 to TRBJ2-5; TRBD2 might be the D (6 bases). Deletions cut 5 bases from V and 4 bases from J, with 14 bases between. CDR3 length equals 14 residues. CDR1 and CDR2 (germline): LNHDA, SQIVND (reference sequence). The DNA for the CDR3 is TGTGCCAGTAGTCCCGCGGGACTGCTAGAGACCCAGTACTTC. Residues: CASSPAGLLETQYF. The entire variable domain, with the rest obtained from reference TRBV19 and TRBJ2-5, is as follows: DGGITQSPKYLFRKEGQNVTLSCEQNLNHDAMYWYRQDPGQGLRLIYYSQIVNDFQKGDIAEGYSVSREKKESFPLTVTSAQKNPTAFYLCASSPAGLLETQYFGPGTRLLVL.

The rearrangement links TRBV30 to TRBJ1-1; weak D call: TRBD1 (5 bases). Germline CDR1 is GTSNPN and CDR2 is SVGIG (reference sequence). This CDR3 comprises 13 residues. V dropped 2 bases and J dropped 1 base, with 8 bases sitting between them. In DNA, the CDR3 is TGTGCCTGGAGTCTTAGGGGGAACACTGAAGCTTTCTTT. Translated, it gives CAWSLRGNTEAFF.

V and J are TRBV2 and TRBJ2-7; 7 nucleotides agree with TRBD2. The CDR3 runs 13 residues. V trimming: 8 bases; J trimming: 7 bases; junction bases outside the gene matches: 11. The germline gives CDR1 SNHLY, CDR2 FYNNEI. The DNA of the CDR3 is TGTGCCAGCTCCACCGGACTAGGCATAGAGCAGTACTTC. Its translation: CASSTGLGIEQYF.

The chain joins TRBV27 to TRBJ2-7; 8 bases align to TRBD2. The CDR3 length is 16 residues. With 4 bases clipped from V and 0 bases from J, the junction kept 8 bases outside the gene matches. CDR1 is MNHEY, CDR2 SMNVEV, per germline (reference sequence). The CDR3, as DNA: TGTGCCAGCAGTTCTTCCGGGACTAGTTTCTCCTACGAGCAGTACTTC. Its translation: CASSSSGTSFSYEQYF.